The 2 T cell receptor beta chains given below trace back to one sample, sequenced in a study of blood T cell repertoires in COVID-19 (dated by TCRdb to 2019 to 2021). The method was the immunoSEQ multiplex PCR assay. TCRdb carries this immuneACCESS record with in-frame sequences only. Its versions omit some clonotypes, under half of them owing to an unresolved V gene in the studies checked, with the rest unexplained. Counted in this sample were under 200,000 clones; around 83% of them appeared once. The biggest ten clones account for roughly 7% of the sample. The sample was peripheral blood. The source of these receptors is a man in his forties or fifties with active or convalescent COVID-19.

This clone has more than one count but fewer than ten. The chain joins TRBV5-8 to TRBJ2-1; a weak D match, TRBD2 (5 bases). V lost 0 bases and J 10 bases, leaving 14 bases between the germline ends. CDR3 length equals 14 residues. Looked up from germline, CDR1 is SGHTS and CDR2 is YDEGEE. CDR3: CASSLGETRAEQFF. The CDR3 DNA follows: TGTGCCAGCAGCTTGGGGGAGACCCGCGCGGAGCAGTTCTTC.

CDR3 loop: CASMGQDVATNEKLFF. Here the CDR3 DNA reads TGTGCCAGCATGGGACAGGATGTTGCAACTAATGAAAAACTGTTTTTT. V usage is TRBV2 and J usage is TRBJ1-4; 8 nucleotides align to TRBD1. Trimming removed 7 bases from V and 0 bases from J; junction bases left unmatched: 7. Per the germline V gene, CDR1 is SNHLY and CDR2 is FYNNEI. The CDR3 runs 16 residues.